A single sample gave rise to the 10 T cell receptor beta chains below, sequenced in a study of T cells in Graves' hyperthyroidism and ophthalmopathy. Amplified TCR beta CDR3 regions came from RNA transcripts. The primer set for the first-round RT-PCR of the TCR CDR3 was HTBI. Using its own MiXCR run on the multiplex PCR reads, TCRdb lists one record per CDR3 protein. The sample consists of 600,000 to 900,000 distinct CDR3 sequences, about 16% of them appearing once. The material sequenced was blood. These receptors were obtained from a man between 18 and 29 years old with Graves' hyperthyroidism.

This rearrangement joins TRBV15 to TRBJ2-5; 14 positions match TRBD2. The CDR3 has 18 residues. The V and J ends lost 4 bases and 12 bases, in that order; junction bases with no gene match: 19. The germline V gene has CDR1 LNHNV and CDR2 YYDKDF (reference sequence). The CDR3 DNA follows: TGTGCCACCAGCAAAACCGGGACTAGCGGGAGAGAAAGCCCATTGGAGTACTTC. Translating it yields CATSKTGTSGRESPLEYF.

This rearrangement joins TRBV29-1 to TRBJ1-5, with no clear D. Germline V gene lookup returns CDR1 SQVTM and CDR2 ANQGSEA. The CDR3 loop spans 12 amino acids. Trimming shortened V by 1 base and J by 3 bases, and 4 bases separated the two germline ends. DNA for the CDR3: TGCAGCGTTGAAGGGCCCAATCAGCCCCAGCATTTT. Protein sequence: CSVEGPNQPQHF. Looking up the rest from reference TRBV29-1 and TRBJ1-5 gives the full variable domain: SAVISQKPSRDICQRGTSLTIQCQVDSQVTMMFWYRQQPGQSLTLIATANQGSEATYESGFVIDKFPISRPNLTFSTLTVSNMSPEDSSIYLCSVEGPNQPQHFGDGTRLSIL.

This clonotype was recorded a few times. The CDR3 region has the DNA TGTGCCACCAGTGATGGGGGGAGAAACGAGCAGTACTTC. Amino acid sequence: CATSDGGRNEQYF. This chain uses TRBV24-1 with TRBJ2-7; a weak D match, TRBD2 (6 bases). With 3 bases removed from V and 5 bases from J, the gap between germline ends came to 10 bases. Germline assignment: CDR1 KGHDR and CDR2 SFDVKD. This CDR3 has 13 amino acids.

This clonotype was found many times. The DNA of the CDR3 is TGTGCCTGGAGTGACCGAAGGGGGAACACAGATACGCAGTATTTT. Translation: CAWSDRRGNTDTQYF. V gene TRBV30 combines with J gene TRBJ2-3; D may be TRBD1 (6 bases). Germline V gene sequence: CDR1 GTSNPN, CDR2 SVGIG (reference sequence). This CDR3 region has 15 residues. Trimming cost V 1 base and J 2 bases, with 13 bases left between them.

This clonotype occurred many times. V is TRBV12-3 or TRBV12-4 and J is TRBJ2-7, with D possibly called TRBD1 or TRBD2 (5 bases each). V was clipped by 7 bases and J by 5 bases, with 27 bases between them. This CDR3 comprises 17 residues. The CDR3 nucleotides are TGTGCCAGCATGTTCGTGGGGACGGCTCGGGGTGGTAACGAGCAGTACTTC. Translation: CASMFVGTARGGNEQYF.

The chain joins TRBV7-2 to TRBJ2-5, with 10 bases that match TRBD1. CDR3 length equals 12 residues. CDR1 is SGHTA and CDR2 is FQGNSA in the germline V gene. V lost 5 bases and J lost 13; bases outside the gene matches: 7. CDR3 amino acids: CASSTGTGVRYF. The CDR3 DNA sequence: TGTGCCAGCAGCACCGGGACAGGGGTGAGGTACTTC. The variable domain in full, with the rest retrieved from reference TRBV7-2 and TRBJ2-5, is GAGVSQSPSNKVTEKGKDVELRCDPISGHTALYWYRQSLGQGLEFLIYFQGNSAPDKSGLPSDRFSAERTGGSVSTLTIQRTQQEDSAVYLCASSTGTGVRYFGPGTRLLVL.

The sample holds many counts of this clonotype. The chain uses TRBV2 and TRBJ2-1; D is tentatively TRBD1 or TRBD2 (5 bases each). Trimming pared 5 bases from V and 5 bases from J, leaving 16 bases between. The CDR3 loop spans 15 amino acids. Germline values: CDR1 SNHLY, CDR2 FYNNEI. Here the CDR3 reads CASSFSGTHNNEQFF. DNA of the CDR3: TGTGCCAGCAGTTTTTCCGGGACCCACAACAATGAGCAGTTCTTC.

This clonotype was detected ten times or more. The chain couples TRBV11-3 to TRBJ2-5; TRBD2 matches at 8 bases. Germline CDR1 is SGHNT and CDR2 is YENEEA. This CDR3 spans 17 amino acids. V lost 3 bases to trimming and J lost 2 bases; unmatched junction nucleotides: 11. The CDR3 region is CASSFLILAGGQETQYF. CDR3 DNA: TGTGCCAGCAGCTTTTTAATTCTGGCGGGAGGACAAGAGACCCAGTACTTC.

The chain couples TRBV5-4 to TRBJ2-2, with 10 bases matching TRBD2. Germline assignment: CDR1 SGHNT and CDR2 YYREEE (reference sequence). This CDR3 contains 16 residues. V dropped 1 base and J dropped 8; count of bases not matched to a gene: 8. The CDR3 DNA follows: TGTGCCAGCAGCTTGAGGCTAGCGGGAGTAAAGGGGGAGCTGTTTTTT. The encoded protein is CASSLRLAGVKGELFF.

Concerning this clonotype: A much larger clone lies one base from this, so it may be a read error. The rearrangement uses TRBV3-1 and TRBJ1-4; 8 bases are shared with TRBD1. The CDR3 is 17 amino acids. V lost 5 bases and J lost 3; bases outside the gene matches: 11. Germline V gene lookup returns CDR1 LGHDT and CDR2 YNNKEL (reference sequence). CDR3 sequence (DNA): TGTGCCAGCAGCAAAGGGATCCAGGGGGCGGCTAATGAAAAACTGTTTTTT. It is translated as CASSKGIQGAANEKLFF.